Below, one T cell receptor beta chain is given with its context. The antigen remains unidentified. As for time point: peripheral blood 6 weeks after treatment start. The germline V gene encodes CDR1 GTSNPN and CDR2 SVGIG (reference sequence). V shed 3 bases and J shed 3 bases, with 9 bases lying between them. The CDR3 contains 12 residues. These data originate in a study of PD-L1 blockade in urothelial cancer. Study context: Blood was analyzed 3 weeks (second dose) and 6 weeks after treatment start. Blood gave a median around 150,000 T cells. Regarding the study as a whole: Pretreatment peripheral blood TCR clonality that fell below the median predicted better survival among the patients studied.

The authors spiked synthetic TCR analog templates into each PCR. Clones were sequenced by immunoSEQ multiplex PCR, and TCRdb holds only the in-frame ones, with some missing. Among 53,000 or so clones listed, 88% were seen once. The rearrangement joins TRBV30 to TRBJ2-7; tentative D call: TRBD1 (6 bases). The receptor was derived from a man aged 55-75 years with urothelial cancer. The sequenced sample was PBMCs, obtained around atezolizumab (anti-PD-L1) treatment. In nucleotides, the CDR3 is TGTGCCTGGAGCTCCAGGGGCTACGAGCAGTACTTC. Its translation is CAWSSRGYEQYF.